The clone carrying this T cell receptor beta chain was seen more than once but under ten times. The antigen is unknown. J gave up 3 bases and V 6 bases, and 11 bases lay outside the gene matches. This CDR3 has 15 residues. CDR1 and CDR2 from the germline V gene are DFQATT and SNEGSKA (reference sequence). This record belongs to a study of vaccination and CD4 T cells after COVID-19. Overall study context: Cells were stimulated with overlapping spike peptides from SARS-CoV-2, HCoV-NL63, HCoV-OC43 and HCoV-229E.

Treatment specified: roughly 11-day PBMC culture with coronavirus spike peptide pools or control peptides (ViraFEST assay). T cells were expanded with peptide pools, and expanded clonotypes were identified by TCR sequencing. The study sequenced cultured CD4+ T cell DNA using the Oncomine TCR Beta short-read assay. Using its own MiXCR run on the PCR reads, TCRdb lists one record per CDR3 protein. The data hold 15,000 to 20,000 distinct CDR3 sequences, with approximately 63% observed a single time. The material sequenced was CD4+ T cells from blood, cultured in vitro. The V gene is TRBV20-1, the J gene TRBJ1-1; the match to TRBD1 covers 9 bases. The sequence was obtained from a human donor who had recovered from COVID-19. As DNA, the CDR3 is TGCAGTGCACGCGGCATACAGGGGGCGCACACTGAAGCTTTCTTT. As protein: CSARGIQGAHTEAFF.